This is a list of T cell receptor beta chains from one sample in a study of early T cells in non-severe SARS-CoV-2 infection. Each CDR3 protein gets one entry after TCRdb re-called the 5' RACE reads with MiXCR. The table has about 62,000 distinct CDR3 sequences, more than 9% seen once. The sample consisted of whole blood. The receptors shown here come from an adult who was a healthcare worker with PCR-confirmed SARS-CoV-2 infection or an uninfected control (not recorded which). CDR3s include the opening cysteine and the closing phenylalanine or tryptophan. The D gene is left open where the match is weak. Some rows mark clone size as missing; the rest say once, few, many or name a class of expanded clone.

d_call: .
j_call: TRBJ2-3
clone_size: many
v_call: TRBV29-1
cdr3_aa: CSVRRGSASTDTQYF
cdr3_nt: TGCAGCGTTCGGCGGGGTTCCGCTAGCACAGATACGCAGTATTTT

d_call: .
j_call: TRBJ1-6
clone_size: many
v_call: TRBV20-1
cdr3_aa: CSARAGGRLDSPLHF
cdr3_nt: TGCAGTGCTAGGGCGGGGGGCAGATTGGATTCACCCCTCCACTTT

d_call: TRBD1
j_call: TRBJ1-1
clone_size: .
v_call: TRBV25-1
cdr3_aa: CASSENTGGRAFF
cdr3_nt: TGTGCCAGCAGTGAAAACACAGGGGGCAGGGCTTTCTTT

d_call: TRBD2
j_call: TRBJ2-3
clone_size: .
v_call: TRBV7-3
cdr3_aa: CASSLGWTSGGFTDTQYF
cdr3_nt: TGTGCCAGCAGCTTAGGTTGGACTAGCGGGGGTTTCACAGATACGCAGTATTTT

d_call: TRBD1
j_call: TRBJ1-5
clone_size: few
v_call: TRBV2
cdr3_aa: CASSEQGDNQPQHF
cdr3_nt: TGTGCCAGCAGTGAACAGGGGGACAATCAGCCCCAGCATTTT

d_call: .
j_call: TRBJ2-5
clone_size: .
v_call: TRBV25-1
cdr3_aa: CASSAPPFETQYF
cdr3_nt: TGTGCCAGCAGTGCGCCCCCGTTTGAGACCCAGTACTTC

d_call: .
j_call: TRBJ2-3
clone_size: .
v_call: TRBV10-2
cdr3_aa: CASSESPTSTDTQYF
cdr3_nt: TGCGCCAGCAGTGAGAGCCCAACTAGCACAGATACGCAGTATTTT

d_call: TRBD2
j_call: TRBJ2-5
clone_size: .
v_call: TRBV3-1
cdr3_aa: CASSQDGTRTQETQYF
cdr3_nt: TGTGCCAGCAGCCAAGATGGGACTAGAACCCAAGAGACCCAGTACTTC

d_call: .
j_call: TRBJ2-5
clone_size: many
v_call: TRBV6-6
cdr3_aa: CASGGIKQETQYF
cdr3_nt: TGTGCCAGCGGGGGGATAAAACAAGAGACCCAGTACTTC

d_call: TRBD1
j_call: TRBJ1-2
clone_size: .
v_call: TRBV6-1
cdr3_aa: CASSGQVFYDYTF
cdr3_nt: TGTGCCAGCAGCGGACAGGTTTTCTATGACTACACCTTC

d_call: .
j_call: TRBJ1-6
clone_size: .
v_call: TRBV6-6
cdr3_aa: CASSYSWGSNSPLHF
cdr3_nt: TGTGCCAGCAGTTACTCCTGGGGATCGAATTCACCCCTCCACTTT

d_call: .
j_call: TRBJ2-5
clone_size: many
v_call: TRBV14
cdr3_aa: CASSQSELGTQYF
cdr3_nt: TGTGCCAGCAGCCAATCCGAGTTAGGGACCCAGTACTTC

d_call: .
j_call: TRBJ2-1
clone_size: .
v_call: TRBV5-6
cdr3_aa: CASSRKPLVNEQFF
cdr3_nt: TGTGCCAGCAGCCGAAAACCCCTAGTGAATGAGCAGTTCTTC

d_call: TRBD1
j_call: TRBJ1-4
clone_size: many
v_call: TRBV2
cdr3_aa: CASRTDRGGEKLFF
cdr3_nt: TGTGCCAGCAGAACGGACAGGGGGGGTGAAAAACTGTTTTTT

d_call: .
j_call: TRBJ2-1
clone_size: many
v_call: TRBV3-1
cdr3_aa: CASRKYNEQFF
cdr3_nt: TGTGCCAGCAGGAAATACAATGAGCAGTTCTTC

d_call: .
j_call: TRBJ2-3
clone_size: .
v_call: TRBV5-1
cdr3_aa: CASSIGRGGTDTQYF
cdr3_nt: TGCGCCAGCAGCATCGGCAGGGGGGGCACAGATACGCAGTATTTT

d_call: .
j_call: TRBJ2-5
clone_size: many
v_call: TRBV5-1
cdr3_aa: CASSLAGGETQYF
cdr3_nt: TGCGCCAGCAGCTTGGCCGGGGGAGAGACCCAGTACTTC

d_call: .
j_call: TRBJ1-2
clone_size: .
v_call: TRBV15
cdr3_aa: CATSRDLQGLSGYTF
cdr3_nt: TGTGCCACCAGCAGAGATCTACAGGGTCTCTCTGGCTACACCTTC

d_call: TRBD2
j_call: TRBJ2-5
clone_size: .
v_call: TRBV3-1
cdr3_aa: CASSQGPSGGETQYF
cdr3_nt: TGTGCCAGCAGCCAAGGCCCTAGCGGGGGAGAGACCCAGTACTTC

d_call: TRBD1
j_call: TRBJ2-1
clone_size: .
v_call: TRBV7-9
cdr3_aa: CASSIPGGRTYNEQFF
cdr3_nt: TGTGCCAGCAGCATACCAGGGGGCCGCACCTACAATGAGCAGTTCTTC

d_call: .
j_call: TRBJ2-3
clone_size: .
v_call: TRBV7-2
cdr3_aa: CASSLGLISTDTQYF
cdr3_nt: TGTGCCAGCAGCTTAGGCCTAATCAGTACAGATACGCAGTATTTT

d_call: .
j_call: TRBJ2-1
clone_size: many
v_call: TRBV30
cdr3_aa: CAWSVYPNNEQFF
cdr3_nt: TGTGCCTGGAGTGTGTATCCAAACAATGAGCAGTTCTTC

d_call: TRBD1
j_call: TRBJ1-2
clone_size: few
v_call: TRBV20-1
cdr3_aa: CSARNRGYGYTF
cdr3_nt: TGCAGTGCTAGAAACAGGGGTTATGGCTACACCTTC

d_call: TRBD1
j_call: TRBJ2-2
clone_size: .
v_call: TRBV11-2
cdr3_aa: CASSPGDRDTGELFF
cdr3_nt: TGTGCCAGCAGCCCAGGGGACAGGGACACCGGGGAGCTGTTTTTT

d_call: .
j_call: TRBJ2-1
clone_size: many
v_call: TRBV5-1
cdr3_aa: CASSSKLGTLF
cdr3_nt: TGCGCCAGCAGCTCAAAACTGGGGACACTCTTC

d_call: .
j_call: TRBJ2-3
clone_size: few
v_call: TRBV5-5
cdr3_aa: CASSPRRFADTQYF
cdr3_nt: TGTGCCAGCAGCCCCAGAAGGTTCGCAGATACGCAGTATTTT

d_call: .
j_call: TRBJ1-1
clone_size: .
v_call: TRBV19
cdr3_aa: CASSIVAVRTNTEAFF
cdr3_nt: TGTGCCAGTAGTATAGTGGCAGTCCGGACGAACACTGAAGCTTTCTTT

d_call: .
j_call: TRBJ1-5
clone_size: medium-sized
v_call: TRBV5-5
cdr3_aa: CASSLWGEANQPQHF
cdr3_nt: TGTGCCAGCAGCTTATGGGGCGAAGCCAATCAGCCCCAGCATTTT

d_call: TRBD1
j_call: TRBJ2-4
clone_size: .
v_call: TRBV10-2
cdr3_aa: CASREPGTGILVQYF
cdr3_nt: TGCGCCAGCAGGGAGCCCGGGACAGGGATATTGGTTCAGTACTTC

d_call: .
j_call: TRBJ1-6
clone_size: .
v_call: TRBV9
cdr3_aa: CASSVDGDSPLHF
cdr3_nt: TGTGCCAGCAGCGTAGACGGCGATTCACCCCTCCACTTT

d_call: .
j_call: TRBJ2-1
clone_size: many
v_call: TRBV20-1
cdr3_aa: CSAIGAGGRNEQFF
cdr3_nt: TGCAGTGCGATTGGAGCGGGTGGTAGGAATGAGCAGTTCTTC

d_call: .
j_call: TRBJ1-4
clone_size: few
v_call: TRBV12-3/TRBV12-4
cdr3_aa: CASSFGRLRQKLFF
cdr3_nt: TGTGCCAGCAGTTTCGGACGTCTCCGGCAAAAACTGTTTTTT

d_call: TRBD1
j_call: TRBJ1-4
clone_size: few
v_call: TRBV30
cdr3_aa: CAFGQEIEKLFF
cdr3_nt: TGTGCCTTCGGACAGGAGATTGAAAAACTGTTTTTT

d_call: TRBD1
j_call: TRBJ2-2
clone_size: few
v_call: TRBV28
cdr3_aa: CASRRSGTGRGTGELFF
cdr3_nt: TGTGCCAGCAGGAGATCGGGGACAGGGAGGGGTACCGGGGAGCTGTTTTTT

d_call: .
j_call: TRBJ2-3
clone_size: .
v_call: TRBV10-2
cdr3_aa: CASSEWEDTQYF
cdr3_nt: TGCGCCAGCAGTGAGTGGGAAGATACGCAGTATTTT

d_call: .
j_call: TRBJ1-1
clone_size: .
v_call: TRBV28
cdr3_aa: CASSPPLVNTEAFF
cdr3_nt: TGTGCCAGCAGTCCACCGCTGGTAAACACTGAAGCTTTCTTT

d_call: .
j_call: TRBJ1-4
clone_size: .
v_call: TRBV12-3/TRBV12-4
cdr3_aa: CASSLRGWNEKLFF
cdr3_nt: TGTGCCAGCAGTTTACGGGGATGGAATGAAAAACTGTTTTTT

d_call: .
j_call: TRBJ1-1
clone_size: few
v_call: TRBV7-3
cdr3_aa: CASSLTGKGTEAFF
cdr3_nt: TGTGCCAGCAGCTTAACGGGTAAGGGCACTGAAGCTTTCTTT

d_call: TRBD2
j_call: TRBJ2-3
clone_size: many
v_call: TRBV20-1
cdr3_aa: CSARATSGGSQDTQYF
cdr3_nt: TGCAGTGCTAGAGCCACTAGCGGGGGGTCACAAGATACGCAGTATTTT

d_call: .
j_call: TRBJ1-2
clone_size: many
v_call: TRBV27
cdr3_aa: CASSIMTGPPTF
cdr3_nt: TGTGCCAGCAGTATCATGACAGGCCCCCCTACCTTC

d_call: .
j_call: TRBJ2-3
clone_size: many
v_call: TRBV10-3
cdr3_aa: CAIKPAQGRADTQYF
cdr3_nt: TGTGCCATCAAGCCAGCGCAGGGGAGAGCAGATACGCAGTATTTT

d_call: .
j_call: TRBJ1-4
clone_size: few
v_call: TRBV28
cdr3_aa: CATTVVGATNEKLFF
cdr3_nt: TGTGCCACCACAGTCGTCGGGGCAACTAATGAAAAACTGTTTTTT

d_call: .
j_call: TRBJ2-3
clone_size: many
v_call: TRBV29-1
cdr3_aa: CSVGGFGLRLPDTQYF
cdr3_nt: TGCAGCGTTGGAGGGTTCGGCCTCCGTTTACCAGATACGCAGTATTTT

d_call: TRBD2
j_call: TRBJ2-1
clone_size: .
v_call: TRBV7-2
cdr3_aa: CASRLAGGPSDEQFF
cdr3_nt: TGTGCCAGCAGACTAGCGGGGGGGCCTAGCGATGAGCAGTTCTTC

d_call: .
j_call: TRBJ1-5
clone_size: .
v_call: TRBV3-1
cdr3_aa: CASSQDRGQPQHF
cdr3_nt: TGTGCCAGCAGCCAAGATAGGGGTCAGCCCCAGCATTTT

d_call: .
j_call: TRBJ1-1
clone_size: .
v_call: TRBV18
cdr3_aa: CASSYGENTEAFF
cdr3_nt: TGTGCCAGCTCATATGGGGAGAACACTGAAGCTTTCTTT

d_call: .
j_call: TRBJ2-5
clone_size: few
v_call: TRBV24-1
cdr3_aa: CATSESAGQETQYF
cdr3_nt: TGTGCCACCAGTGAGTCCGCCGGACAAGAGACCCAGTACTTC

d_call: .
j_call: TRBJ1-1
clone_size: many
v_call: TRBV7-3
cdr3_aa: CASSPTTAVTEAFF
cdr3_nt: TGTGCCAGCAGCCCAACGACGGCCGTCACTGAAGCTTTCTTT

d_call: TRBD2
j_call: TRBJ2-3
clone_size: few
v_call: TRBV30
cdr3_aa: CAWSVGGGTDTQYF
cdr3_nt: TGTGCCTGGAGTGTTGGCGGGGGGACGGATACGCAGTATTTT

d_call: .
j_call: TRBJ2-2
clone_size: few
v_call: TRBV9
cdr3_aa: CASSPLGRTTGELFF
cdr3_nt: TGTGCCAGCAGTCCCCTCGGCCGGACCACCGGGGAGCTGTTTTTT

d_call: .
j_call: TRBJ2-3
clone_size: once
v_call: TRBV10-3
cdr3_aa: CAISLGLAGDTQYF
cdr3_nt: TGTGCCATCAGTTTGGGGTTAGCAGGAGATACGCAGTATTTT

d_call: TRBD2
j_call: TRBJ2-1
clone_size: .
v_call: TRBV7-2
cdr3_aa: CASSPAGTSGVNEQFF
cdr3_nt: TGTGCCAGCAGCCCCGCGGGGACTAGCGGGGTCAATGAGCAGTTCTTC

d_call: TRBD1
j_call: TRBJ2-6
clone_size: few
v_call: TRBV19
cdr3_aa: CASSPGQGFPGANVLTF
cdr3_nt: TGTGCCAGTAGTCCCGGACAGGGGTTTCCCGGGGCCAACGTCCTGACTTTC

d_call: TRBD2
j_call: TRBJ2-3
clone_size: few
v_call: TRBV5-4
cdr3_aa: CASSFPSAGGLYTQYF
cdr3_nt: TGTGCCAGCAGCTTCCCGTCTGCGGGGGGGCTATATACGCAGTATTTT

d_call: .
j_call: TRBJ2-2
clone_size: .
v_call: TRBV10-2
cdr3_aa: CATTGSPGELFF
cdr3_nt: TGCGCCACAACGGGGAGTCCCGGGGAGCTGTTTTTT

d_call: .
j_call: TRBJ1-1
clone_size: many
v_call: TRBV2
cdr3_aa: CASSPQRTEAFF
cdr3_nt: TGTGCCAGCAGTCCTCAGAGGACTGAAGCTTTCTTT

d_call: .
j_call: TRBJ2-2
clone_size: .
v_call: TRBV5-8
cdr3_aa: CASSLNANTGELFF
cdr3_nt: TGTGCCAGCAGCTTGAACGCGAACACCGGGGAGCTGTTTTTT

d_call: TRBD2
j_call: TRBJ2-3
clone_size: few
v_call: TRBV18
cdr3_aa: CASSPTSPNTDTQYF
cdr3_nt: TGTGCCAGCTCACCGACTAGCCCTAACACAGATACGCAGTATTTT

d_call: .
j_call: TRBJ2-6
clone_size: many
v_call: TRBV20-1
cdr3_aa: CSARTRIGSGANVLTF
cdr3_nt: TGCAGTGCTAGGACTAGGATCGGCTCTGGGGCCAACGTCCTGACTTTC